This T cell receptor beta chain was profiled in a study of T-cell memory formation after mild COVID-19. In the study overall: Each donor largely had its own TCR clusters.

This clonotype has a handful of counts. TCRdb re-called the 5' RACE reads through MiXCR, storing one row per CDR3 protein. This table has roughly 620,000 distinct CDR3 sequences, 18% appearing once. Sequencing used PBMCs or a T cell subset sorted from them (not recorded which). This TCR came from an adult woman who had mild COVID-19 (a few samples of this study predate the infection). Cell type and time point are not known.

CDR3 in DNA: TGTGCCAGCACATCGTCAATGGTGCCTACCGGGGATGAGCAGTTCTTC. It is translated as CASTSSMVPTGDEQFF. V is TRBV12-3 or TRBV12-4 and J is TRBJ2-1; weak D call: TRBD2 (5 bases). Trimming stripped 7 bases from V and 8 bases from J, with 24 bases between. This CDR3 has 16 amino acids.